The 18 T cell receptor beta chains below come from one sample, sequenced in a study of CD8+ T cells in alopecia areata. The treatment was: oral pan-JAK inhibitor, 5-10 mg twice daily. Sequencing templates came from extracted RNA that was reverse transcribed into cDNA. Only in-frame clones appear in the TCRdb table, and some are missing; sequencing was by immunoSEQ multiplex PCR. The sample contains approximately 210,000 clones, around three fifths of which appear only once. Sequenced material: CD4+ T cells sorted from blood, taken around week 50, from a patient treated with tofacitinib. These receptors were obtained from a human donor with alopecia areata.

The chain combines TRBV18 with TRBJ2-7, with D maybe TRBD1 (5 bases). The CDR3 loop spans 14 amino acids. The V gene lost 2 bases and the J gene lost 6 bases, with 14 bases spanning the gap. Germline CDR1 is KGHSH and CDR2 is LQKENI. The CDR3 protein is CASSPIKGAGEQYF. The CDR3, as DNA: TGTGCCAGCTCACCAATAAAAGGGGCTGGCGAGCAGTACTTC.

The rearrangement links TRBV10-3 to TRBJ2-5; D not resolved. The ends were cut back, 3 bases at V and 2 bases at J, with 7 bases in the middle. CDR1 is ENHRY and CDR2 is SYGVKD in the germline V gene. The CDR3 consists of 13 residues. The DNA for the CDR3 is TGTGCCATCAGTGATGGCGAACAAGAGACCCAGTACTTC. It yields the protein CAISDGEQETQYF.

The chain carries TRBV4-3 and TRBJ2-7; 9 nucleotides line up with TRBD2. The CDR3 extends over 15 amino acids. After removal of 2 bases from V and 6 bases from J, the junction contained 8 bases not matched to a gene. Germline CDR1 is LGHNA and CDR2 is YSLEER. Here the CDR3 reads CASSQLQAGGSEQYF. CDR3 nucleotide sequence: TGCGCCAGCAGCCAACTCCAAGCGGGGGGTAGCGAGCAGTACTTC.

This chain connects TRBV4-2 to TRBJ1-2; D not resolved. CDR1 and CDR2 from the germline V gene are LGHNA and YNFKEQ. The CDR3 is 17 amino acids. The ends were cut back, 1 base at V and 1 base at J, with 16 bases in the middle. In DNA, the CDR3 is TGTGCCAGCAGCCAAGCGACTCCGGACGGTCATAACTATGGCTACACCTTC. This translates into CASSQATPDGHNYGYTF.

V usage is TRBV7-8 and J usage is TRBJ1-5, with 10 positions matching TRBD1. CDR1 and CDR2 from the germline V gene are SGHVS and FQNEAQ. This CDR3 spans 18 amino acids. V lost 2 bases and J lost 6; bases outside the gene matches: 13. This CDR3 reads CASSLSGQGTRWGQPQHF. The CDR3, as DNA: TGTGCCAGCAGCTTATCGGGACAGGGGACCCGGTGGGGTCAGCCCCAGCATTTT.

The chain is built from TRBV6-1 and TRBJ1-1, with D hard to call. Deletions cut 6 bases from V and 8 bases from J, with 10 bases between. Germline CDR1 is MNHNS and CDR2 is SASEGT. The CDR3 contains 11 residues. In DNA form, the CDR3 reads TGTGCCAGCAGCCTAACAAGAGAAGCTTTCTTT. This translates into CASSLTREAFF.

The V gene is TRBV2, the J gene TRBJ2-5, with a weak D call TRBD2 (5 bases). V dropped 4 bases and J dropped 5 bases, with 14 bases sitting between them. Germline CDR1 is SNHLY and CDR2 is FYNNEI. The CDR3 spans 14 residues. CDR3 region: CASSVLGGSETQYF. DNA of the CDR3: TGTGCCAGCAGTGTACTAGGAGGTTCGGAGACCCAGTACTTC. Looking up the rest from reference TRBV2 and TRBJ2-5 gives the full variable domain: EPEVTQTPSHQVTQMGQEVILRCVPISNHLYFYWYRQILGQKVEFLVSFYNNEISEKSEIFDDQFSVERPDGSNFTLKIRSTKLEDSAMYFCASSVLGGSETQYFGPGTRLLVL.

The chain has TRBV7-2 and TRBJ2-7; D unresolved. This CDR3 has 11 amino acids. The V end was cut by 5 bases, the J end by 3 bases, with 5 bases between. CDR1 is SGHTA and CDR2 is FQGNSA in the germline V gene. CDR3 loop: CASSRNYEQYF. The CDR3, as DNA: TGTGCCAGCAGCCGAAACTACGAGCAGTACTTC.

This clone occurred many times. The gene calls are TRBV7-9 and TRBJ2-4; 9 nucleotides match TRBD1. This CDR3 contains 15 residues. Germline V gives CDR1 SEHNR, CDR2 FQNEAQ (reference sequence). V shed 6 bases, J shed 8 bases, and the junction held 11 bases outside the gene matches. In nucleotides, the CDR3 is TGTGCCAGCAGACAAGGGACAGGGAAGGGAGACATTCAGTACTTC. This codes for CASRQGTGKGDIQYF.

The chain uses TRBV20-1 and TRBJ2-1; D is unclear. Trimming stripped 4 bases from V and 6 bases from J, with 7 bases between. Per the germline V gene, CDR1 is DFQATT and CDR2 is SNEGSKA (reference sequence). The CDR3 extends over 11 amino acids. The DNA of the CDR3 is TGCAGTGCTAAGGGCGGCAATGAGCAGTTCTTC. This sequence encodes CSAKGGNEQFF.

V usage is TRBV5-6 and J usage is TRBJ1-2; no reliable D call. Germline assignment: CDR1 SGHDT and CDR2 YYEEEE. The V end was cut by 6 bases, the J end by 8 bases, with 17 bases between. The CDR3 loop spans 13 amino acids. CDR3 loop: CASTPGGERGYTF. The CDR3 coding sequence is TGTGCCAGCACCCCCGGCGGGGAGAGGGGCTACACCTTC. The whole variable domain, filled in from reference TRBV5-6 and TRBJ1-2, reads DAGVTQSPTHLIKTRGQQVTLRCSPKSGHDTVSWYQQALGQGPQFIFQYYEEEERQRGNFPDRFSGHQFPNYSSELNVNALLLGDSALYLCASTPGGERGYTFGSGTRLTVV.

The chain recombines TRBV5-6 with TRBJ1-6; 9 positions match TRBD1. V trimming: 4 bases; J trimming: 10 bases; junction bases outside the gene matches: 6. In germline, CDR1 is SGHDT, CDR2 YYEEEE. This CDR3 is 14 amino acids long. The CDR3 DNA follows: TGTGCCAGCAGCGAGACAGGGGGTTGGTCACCCCTCCACTTT. Amino acids: CASSETGGWSPLHF.

The genes are TRBV18 and TRBJ2-5; D unclear. The CDR3 is made up of 14 amino acids. V was clipped by 2 bases and J by 4 bases, with 11 bases between them. Germline V CDR1 and CDR2: KGHSH, LQKENI. The CDR3 bases are TGTGCCAGCTCACCAAAAGGGTTCGGAGAGACCCAGTACTTC. The encoded protein is CASSPKGFGETQYF. The variable domain in full, completed from reference TRBV18 and TRBJ2-5, reads NAGVMQNPRHLVRRRGQEARLRCSPMKGHSHVYWYRQLPEEGLKFMVYLQKENIIDESGMPKERFSAEFPKEGPSILRIQQVVRGDSAAYFCASSPKGFGETQYFGPGTRLLVL.

A note on this clone: In the same sample, other DNA sequences code for this CDR3. This chain joins TRBV9 and TRBJ2-7, with D perhaps TRBD1 or TRBD2 (6 bases each). The CDR3 contains 14 residues. Germline assignment: CDR1 SGDLS and CDR2 YYNGEE. The V and J ends lost 0 bases and 3 bases respectively, with 10 bases between them. CDR3 in DNA: TGTGCCAGCAGCGTAGCGGAGGGGGGCTACGAGCAGTACTTC. This codes for CASSVAEGGYEQYF. Full variable domain (missing parts from reference TRBV9 and TRBJ2-7): DSGVTQTPKHLITATGQRVTLRCSPRSGDLSVYWYQQSLDQGLQFLIQYYNGEERAKGNILERFSAQQFPDLHSELNLSSLELGDSALYFCASSVAEGGYEQYFGPGTRLTVT.

The rearrangement uses TRBV7-9 and TRBJ2-5; D might be TRBD1 (5 bases). The CDR3 totals 14 residues. The germline V gene has CDR1 SEHNR and CDR2 FQNEAQ (reference sequence). With 5 bases removed from V and 3 bases from J, the gap between germline ends came to 13 bases. In nucleotides, the CDR3 is TGTGCCAGCAGCCGATCGACAGTTAAAGAGACCCAGTACTTC. This encodes CASSRSTVKETQYF.

This rearrangement joins TRBV5-1 to TRBJ2-7; D not certain. CDR1 and CDR2 from the germline V gene are SGHRS and YFSETQ. The CDR3 has 15 amino acids. The germline V and J ends were trimmed by 5 bases and 0 bases, with 15 bases remaining between them. The CDR3 sequence is CASRLNTDGSYEQYF. The CDR3 DNA is TGCGCCAGCAGGTTAAATACGGACGGCTCCTACGAGCAGTACTTC.

This clone came up a few times. This rearrangement joins TRBV6-4 to TRBJ2-5, with 7 bases aligning to TRBD1. The CDR3 is 14 residues long. V was clipped by 7 bases and J by 5 bases; unmatched bases: 10. Germline CDR1 MRHNA, CDR2 SNTAGT. In DNA, the CDR3 is TGTGCCAGCACATCATCAGGGGGTCGGGAGACCCAGTACTTC. Translated: CASTSSGGRETQYF.

The chain carries TRBV4-3 and TRBJ2-7, with 12 bases identical to TRBD1. The CDR3 loop spans 13 amino acids. Trimming at V came to 4 bases and at J to 7 bases, leaving 2 bases not matched to a gene. CDR1 and CDR2 (germline): LGHNA, YSLEER. CDR3 region: CASSRDRGREQYF. CDR3 DNA: TGCGCCAGCAGCCGGGACAGGGGGCGGGAGCAGTACTTC.